This TCR beta chain is drawn from a study of blood T cell repertoires in COVID-19. Across the study: COVID-19 samples collected from the United States, Italy and Spain covered acute and convalescent phases. Sample material is recorded as cDNA or gDNA derived from T cells, B-cell-depleted T cells, or PBMCs.

Sequencing was performed with immunoSEQ multiplex PCR; in TCRdb, only in-frame clones are kept and a portion is missing. The table records over 200,000 clones, approximately 84% of them present only once. Participants were aged about 18 to 90 years, lived in roughly 23 US areas, and enrolled virtually. Clinical histories supplied by participants themselves formed the basis of cohort assignment. The CDR3 loop spans 14 amino acids. Germline CDR1 is WNHNN and CDR2 is SYGVQD (reference sequence). Trimming removed 4 bases from V and 3 bases from J, with 9 bases in between. The TCR sequence derives from a man younger than 35 who had recovered from COVID-19. The specimen was PBMCs or T cells enriched from blood (not recorded which). The rearrangement uses TRBV10-1 and TRBJ2-2, with D possibly being TRBD2 (5 bases). The CDR3 loop reads CASSGDYYTGELFF. Here the CDR3 DNA reads TGCGCCAGCAGTGGTGACTATTACACCGGGGAGCTGTTTTTT.